These T cell receptor beta chains were read from a single sample in a study of blood T cell repertoires in COVID-19. Assay: immunoSEQ multiplex PCR; the TCRdb copy retains only in-frame clones and omits some. The table records about 310,000 clones, 80% to 90% of them present only once. The sequencing sample was made of peripheral blood. These receptors came from a man aged 45-60 years with active or convalescent COVID-19. Each CDR3 is given with its conserved first and last residue. The order of the fields is CDR3 protein, CDR3 DNA, D gene, clone size, J gene, V gene. The D gene is left open where the match is weak. Where a row states a size, it is once, few, many or the class of an expanded clone; other rows omit it.

CASSARGVYEQYF TGTGCCAGCAGCGCCCGGGGTGTCTACGAGCAGTACTTC . . TRBJ2-7 TRBV11-3
CASSAQGAITEAFF TGTGCCAGCAGTGCACAGGGGGCGATCACTGAAGCTTTCTTT TRBD1 . TRBJ1-1 TRBV2
CASSRQGDYGYTF TGTGCCAGTAGTCGCCAGGGTGACTATGGCTACACCTTC . . TRBJ1-2 TRBV19
CASTPQTGVNSPLHF TGTGCCAGCACCCCTCAGACAGGGGTTAATTCACCCCTCCACTTT TRBD1 . TRBJ1-6 TRBV28
CAISQYSGSSYNEQFF TGTGCCATCAGTCAGTATAGCGGGAGCTCCTACAATGAGCAGTTCTTC TRBD2 few TRBJ2-1 TRBV10-3
CASSAQGLGNTIYF TGTGCCAGCAGCGCCCAGGGTTTAGGAAACACCATATATTTT . . TRBJ1-3 TRBV9
CASHSGTPNTGELFF TGTGCCAGCCACTCTGGGACACCGAACACCGGGGAGCTGTTTTTT . . TRBJ2-2 TRBV7-9
CASGAGLWEQFF TGTGCTAGTGGGGCAGGGCTTTGGGAACAGTTCTTC . . TRBJ2-1 TRBV12-5
CASSLERGFGYDEQYF TGCGCCAGCAGCTTGGAAAGGGGGTTCGGGTACGACGAGCAGTACTTC . . TRBJ2-7 TRBV5-1
CASAPSGQGGYGYTF TGTGCTAGTGCCCCCTCGGGACAGGGTGGGTATGGCTACACCTTC TRBD1 . TRBJ1-2 TRBV12-5
CASSAHRGGNSGNTIYF TGTGCCAGCAGCGCCCACAGGGGCGGCAACTCTGGAAACACCATATATTTT TRBD1 . TRBJ1-3 TRBV7-8
CASSYKLAGAEQFF TGTGCCAGCAGTTACAAACTAGCGGGGGCTGAGCAGTTCTTC TRBD2 . TRBJ2-1 TRBV6-2/TRBV6-3
CASSQGLADFTDTQYF TGTGCCAGCAGCCAAGGGCTAGCGGATTTCACAGATACGCAGTATTTT TRBD2 . TRBJ2-3 TRBV14
CAWSVQGGGEKLFF TGTGCCTGGAGTGTACAAGGGGGTGGTGAAAAACTGTTTTTT . once TRBJ1-4 TRBV30
CASSLAIGQETQYF TGTGCCAGCAGCTTGGCAATCGGCCAAGAGACCCAGTACTTC . . TRBJ2-5 TRBV5-5
CASSKTSGEQFF TGTGCCAGTAGTAAGACTAGCGGAGAGCAGTTCTTC TRBD2 . TRBJ2-1 TRBV19